The source of this T cell receptor (beta chain) is a study of response to subunit inactivated influenza vaccine. Each CDR3 protein gets one entry after TCRdb re-called the RT-PCR reads with MiXCR. The table has about 530,000 distinct CDR3 sequences, 10% to 15% seen once. This clonotype was seen a handful of times. The ends lost 1 base at V and 5 bases at J; junction bases unmatched: 9. The CDR3 runs to 16 residues. Germline V gene sequence: CDR1 SGHRS, CDR2 YFSETQ. V is TRBV5-1 and J is TRBJ2-5; TRBD2 agrees at 9 bases. This sample comprised PBMCs from blood, obtained 45 days after vaccination. The TCR originated in a man aged 50-60 years who received an inactivated influenza vaccine. Here the CDR3 reads CASSLIFWREGETQYF. The CDR3 DNA sequence: TGCGCCAGCAGCTTGATTTTCTGGCGGGAGGGTGAGACCCAGTACTTC. The full variable domain, completed using reference TRBV5-1 and TRBJ2-5, is KAGVTQTPRYLIKTRGQQVTLSCSPISGHRSVSWYQQTPGQGLQFLFEYFSETQRNKGNFPGRFSGRQFSNSRSEMNVSTLELGDSALYLCASSLIFWREGETQYFGPGTRLLVL.